These 5 T cell receptor beta chains were sequenced from one sample in a study of blood T cell repertoires in COVID-19. Using immunoSEQ multiplex PCR, the repertoire was profiled, and TCRdb retains in-frame clones only, with some absent. The sample includes a few hundred thousand clones, about nine tenths of them seen just once. The sequenced sample consisted of PBMCs or T cells enriched from blood (not recorded which). The origin of the receptors is a woman in her forties or fifties who had been exposed to COVID-19.

This clone has a single count. The chain links TRBV15 to TRBJ2-1, with a weak D call TRBD1 (5 bases). CDR3 size: 16 residues. The V gene's germline CDR1 is LNHNV and CDR2 YYDKDF (reference sequence). V was shortened by 0 bases and J by 0 bases, with 9 bases between the two germline ends. DNA of the CDR3: TGTGCCACCAGCAGAGATCGACAGAACTCCTACAATGAGCAGTTCTTC. Translation: CATSRDRQNSYNEQFF.

The chain carries TRBV12-3 or TRBV12-4 and TRBJ1-2; D is ambiguous. Trimming shortened V by 2 bases and J by 6 bases, and 7 bases separated the two germline ends. The CDR3 has 12 residues. Here the CDR3 DNA reads TGTGCCAGCAGTTTACCCGGAGATGGCTACACCTTC. Its translation is CASSLPGDGYTF.

The chain carries TRBV6-5 and TRBJ1-2, with unresolved D. This CDR3 contains 15 residues. The V end was cut by 2 bases, the J end by 7 bases, with 17 bases between. Germline V CDR1 and CDR2: MNHEY, SVGAGI. The CDR3 region has the DNA TGTGCCAGCAGTTACGCCCCAGGTCTGCTATCTGGCTACACCTTC. Translating gives CASSYAPGLLSGYTF.

The rearrangement joins TRBV5-1 to TRBJ1-2; 7 bases map to TRBD1. CDR3 length: 14 amino acids. The germline CDR1 and CDR2 sequences are SGHRS and YFSETQ. V lost 4 bases and J lost 2; bases outside the gene matches: 5. The CDR3 DNA sequence: TGCGCCAGCAGCCCGGGGGACAGAAACTATGGCTACACCTTC. It encodes CASSPGDRNYGYTF.

This clone was seen once. The V gene is TRBV28, the J gene TRBJ1-6; 7 bases match TRBD1. The CDR3 loop spans 18 amino acids. The V and J ends lost 5 bases and 2 bases, in that order; junction bases with no gene match: 12. From germline, CDR1 is MDHEN and CDR2 SYDVKM. The CDR3 sequence: CASSTPGQRTTYNSPLHF. CDR3 sequence (DNA): TGTGCCAGCAGTACTCCGGGACAGCGTACAACCTATAATTCACCCCTCCACTTT.